The 6 T cell receptor beta chains listed next were all sequenced from one sample in a study of T cells after yellow fever vaccination. TCRdb called the 5' RACE reads again in MiXCR, with one record for every CDR3 protein. The sample shows 400,000 or so distinct CDR3 sequences, approximately 18% of them seen only once. This material consisted of PBMCs, taken before the yellow fever booster vaccination. The receptors come from a man aged 18 to 29 who received the YFV17D yellow fever vaccine.

This clonotype was counted only a few times. This rearrangement joins TRBV6-6 to TRBJ2-1, with D possibly being TRBD2 (6 bases). CDR1 is MNHNY, CDR2 SVGAGI, per germline (reference sequence). This CDR3 has 14 residues. Trimming cost V 2 bases and J 4 bases, with 9 bases left between them. The CDR3, as DNA: TGTGCCAGCAGTTACGCGGGACCGTACAATGAGCAGTTCTTC. Its protein product is CASSYAGPYNEQFF.

This chain connects TRBV21-1 to TRBJ2-3; the table's D call of TRBD2 was not tested on the DNA. TRBV21-1 is listed as a pseudogene. The CDR3 consists of 18 residues. The chain's CDR3 is CASSKGAHGGYDTDTQYF. Here the CDR3 DNA reads TGTGCCAGCAGCAAAGGAGCGCATGGAGGGTACGACACAGATACGCAGTATTTT.

The chain joins TRBV20-1 to TRBJ2-2, with D perhaps TRBD2 (5 bases). Germline CDR1 DFQATT, CDR2 SNEGSKA (reference sequence). The CDR3 is 13 residues long. The V end lost 4 bases, the J end lost 6 bases, and 12 bases lay between the germline ends. The CDR3 nucleotides read TGCAGTGCTACCGGGGATAGAGCCGGGGAGCTGTTTTTT. Its translation is CSATGDRAGELFF.

This clonotype was observed a handful of times. This may be a read error: a much more frequent sequence differs by one nucleotide. V is TRBV5-6 and J is TRBJ2-2; TRBD1 aligns across 7 bases. V gave up 5 bases and J gave up 5 bases; unmatched junction bases: 3. There are 13 residues in the CDR3. Germline CDR1 is SGHDT and CDR2 is YYEEEE. CDR3 protein: CASRPTGTGELFF. CDR3 nucleotide sequence: TGTGCCAGCAGACCGACAGGGACCGGGGAGCTGTTTTTT.

A few counts support this clonotype. The J gene is TRBJ1-2, the V gene TRBV28; D gene unclear. The CDR3 is 16 residues long. V was clipped by 0 bases and J by 2 bases, with 13 bases between them. The germline V gene has CDR1 MDHEN and CDR2 SYDVKM. CDR3 nucleotides: TGTGCCAGCAGTTTATGGCCTCGGGGTCCAAACTATGGCTACACCTTC. The encoded protein is CASSLWPRGPNYGYTF.

CDR3 nucleotide sequence: TGTGCCAGCAGCATTCACTACGAGCAGTACTTC. This translates into CASSIHYEQYF. V and J are TRBV7-9 and TRBJ2-7; no clear D. The CDR3 runs 11 residues. The V and J ends lost 5 bases and 3 bases respectively, with 5 bases between them. CDR1 SEHNR and CDR2 FQNEAQ come from the germline V gene (reference sequence).